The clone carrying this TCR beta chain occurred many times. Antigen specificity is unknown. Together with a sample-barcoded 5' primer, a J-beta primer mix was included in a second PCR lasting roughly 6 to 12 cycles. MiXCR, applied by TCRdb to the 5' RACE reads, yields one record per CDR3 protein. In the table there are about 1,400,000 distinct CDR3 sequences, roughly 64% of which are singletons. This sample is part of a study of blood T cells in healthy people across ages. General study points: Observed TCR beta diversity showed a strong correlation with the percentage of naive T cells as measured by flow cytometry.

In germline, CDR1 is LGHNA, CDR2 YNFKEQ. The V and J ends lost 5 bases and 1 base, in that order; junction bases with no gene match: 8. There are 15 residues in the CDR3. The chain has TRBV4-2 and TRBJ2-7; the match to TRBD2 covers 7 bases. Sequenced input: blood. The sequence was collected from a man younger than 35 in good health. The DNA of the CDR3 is TGTGCCAGCAGCGTCGGGCTAGCGGATTCCTACGAGCAGTACTTC. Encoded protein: CASSVGLADSYEQYF.